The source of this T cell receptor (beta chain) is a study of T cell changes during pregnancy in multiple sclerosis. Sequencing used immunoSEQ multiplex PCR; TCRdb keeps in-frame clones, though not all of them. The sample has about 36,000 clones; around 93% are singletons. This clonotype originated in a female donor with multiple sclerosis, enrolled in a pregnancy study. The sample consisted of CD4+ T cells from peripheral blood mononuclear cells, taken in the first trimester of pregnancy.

The CDR3 DNA reads as TGTGCCATCAACCGAGGGGGTAGCGACACCGGGGAGCTGTTTTTT. As protein: CAINRGGSDTGELFF. The chain couples TRBV10-3 to TRBJ2-2; a weak D match, TRBD1 (6 bases). CDR1 and CDR2 from the germline V gene are ENHRY and SYGVKD. The CDR3 contains 15 residues. Between the trimmed V and J ends, which lost 7 bases and 3 bases, there was a span of 15 bases.